A single T cell receptor (beta chain) is shown here with its context. The antigen is not known. Clones were read by immunoSEQ multiplex PCR, and TCRdb kept only the in-frame ones, dropping some. There are roughly 9,000 clones in the sample; roughly 78% occur only once, and 9% to 10% lies in the top ten. The data belong to a study of chemoradiotherapy in HPV16-positive cancers. The study's findings and limits: Candidate HPV-specific clones and E7-related TCR motifs grew in tumor during treatment.

The CDR3 consists of 15 residues. The V end was cut by 2 bases, the J end by 0 bases, with 10 bases between. Germline V gives CDR1 KGHSH, CDR2 LQKENI. Repertoires were sampled repeatedly during chemoradiotherapy. The source of this sequence is a human donor with HPV-associated anogenital cancer. The chain has TRBV18 and TRBJ1-1; no reliable D call. This material was obtained from a patient who underwent chemoradiotherapy. CDR3 bases: TGTGCCAGCTCACCAGGGAGGGCTCTGAACACTGAAGCTTTCTTT. Translating gives CASSPGRALNTEAFF.